Listed below are T cell receptor beta chains from one sample, sequenced in a study of CD8+CD57+ T cells in acquired aplastic anemia. TCRdb used MiXCR to reprocess the reads, holding one entry per CDR3 protein. The sample includes roughly 58,000 distinct CDR3 sequences, roughly 58% of them seen just once. Sequencing used sorted CD4+, CD8+, or CD8+CD57+ T cells (not recorded which) from PBMCs. These receptors originate from a human donor in good health, serving as a control. CDR3s leave out the opening cysteine and the closing phenylalanine or tryptophan.

v_call	j_call	cdr3_aa
TRBV5-4	TRBJ1-2	ASLVGDGYT
TRBV3-1	TRBJ2-2	ASSQGGAGGPTGELF
TRBV24-1	TRBJ1-5	ATSDSDRGRNQPQH
TRBV5-1	TRBJ1-6	ASSSGPGQLNSPLH
TRBV11-2	TRBJ2-7	ASSLDSGTGLNYEQY
TRBV20-1	TRBJ2-7	SARRDVSYEQY
TRBV29-1	TRBJ2-7	SVARTSGRVYEQY
TRBV7-8	TRBJ2-1	ASSLSRGGWDEQF
TRBV4-2	TRBJ2-3	ASSPLRELGTDTQY
TRBV10-3	TRBJ2-7	AIRKTGDRRYEQY
TRBV9	TRBJ2-7	ASSAVLGTVLYEQY
TRBV2	TRBJ2-7	ASSEQY
TRBV9	TRBJ1-5	ASSAAGRRNQPQH
TRBV7-3	TRBJ1-1	ASSYSWDTEAF
TRBV3-1	TRBJ1-4	ASTQNPTGATNEKLF
TRBV6-5	TRBJ2-7	ASSYTQGREQY
TRBV3-1	TRBJ1-6	ASSQDRVGGGRSPLH
TRBV11-2	TRBJ2-3	ASSLDGLYTDTQY
TRBV3-1	TRBJ1-4	ASGRGQVGEKLF
TRBV28	TRBJ2-5	AINRGYQETQY
TRBV7-9	TRBJ2-3	ASSRLTGGGTDTQY
TRBV5-1	TRBJ2-1	ASSLIQGGLYNEQF
TRBV19	TRBJ1-2	ARSLQGPSGGYT
TRBV10-3	TRBJ1-2	AISELGRSGDGYT
TRBV18	TRBJ2-7	ASSLGLAYEQY
TRBV29-1	TRBJ1-2	SVGHPGVDYGYT
TRBV2	TRBJ2-3	ASINERGYNEQY
TRBV20-1	TRBJ2-7	SATRTSGSSYEQY
TRBV7-8	TRBJ2-3	ASSLGADTQY
TRBV24-1	TRBJ2-1	ATSDSTGAPYNEQF
TRBV10-2	TRBJ1-1	ASSERQAEAF
TRBV5-1	TRBJ2-6	ASSHLGGDSGANVLT
TRBV19	TRBJ2-5	ASSNPGTSGAETQY
TRBV11-2	TRBJ1-2	ASSLVGQGVPSGGYT
TRBV2	TRBJ2-7	ATATREDASYEQY
TRBV10-1	TRBJ2-5	ASPPGQRAEETQY
TRBV15	TRBJ2-7	ATSRDRTPSSYEQY
TRBV15	TRBJ2-1	ATSRGTGDHRLNEQF
TRBV20-1	TRBJ1-5	SADRVNQPQH
TRBV5-1	TRBJ2-1	ASSVGLAGGNEQF
TRBV19	TRBJ2-7	ASSLAGGTPYEQY
TRBV29-1	-	SAGGTGSGDEQF
TRBV29-1	TRBJ2-3	SAAGAAGTLGTQY
TRBV19	TRBJ1-1	ASSAGGTANTEAF
TRBV30	TRBJ2-1	AWNNPGTSGSINEQF
TRBV15	TRBJ2-7	AASSLRQFHSYEQY
TRBV3-1	TRBJ1-4	ASSLDSFNEKLF
TRBV6-1	TRBJ2-7	ASSPLSGTAYEQY
TRBV20-1	TRBJ2-1	SVPSGSHEQL
TRBV10-3	TRBJ2-2	AIRATSSEGGLS
TRBV11-1	TRBJ2-3	ASSSGASSVLADTQY
TRBV7-3	TRBJ1-2	ASSLSTSFRGMKYGYT
TRBV6-5	TRBJ2-3	ASSLTGVSTDTQY